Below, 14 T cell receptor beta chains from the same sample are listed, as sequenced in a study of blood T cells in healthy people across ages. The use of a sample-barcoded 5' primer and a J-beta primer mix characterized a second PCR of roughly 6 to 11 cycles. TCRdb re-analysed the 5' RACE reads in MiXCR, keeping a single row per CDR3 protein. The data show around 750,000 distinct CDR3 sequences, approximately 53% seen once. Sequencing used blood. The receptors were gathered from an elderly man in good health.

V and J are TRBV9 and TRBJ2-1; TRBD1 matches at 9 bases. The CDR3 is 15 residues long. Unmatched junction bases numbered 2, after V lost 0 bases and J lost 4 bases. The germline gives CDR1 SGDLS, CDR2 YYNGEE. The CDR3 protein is CASSVAGTGYNEQFF. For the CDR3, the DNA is TGTGCCAGCAGCGTAGCAGGGACAGGGTACAATGAGCAGTTCTTC.

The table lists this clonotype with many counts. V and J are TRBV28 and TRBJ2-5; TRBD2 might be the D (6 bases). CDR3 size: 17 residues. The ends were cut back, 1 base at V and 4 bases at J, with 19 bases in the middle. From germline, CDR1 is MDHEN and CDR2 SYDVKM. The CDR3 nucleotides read TGTGCCAGCAGTTTATCCACGGGCCTCGGGAGTCTAGAGACCCAGTACTTC. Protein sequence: CASSLSTGLGSLETQYF.

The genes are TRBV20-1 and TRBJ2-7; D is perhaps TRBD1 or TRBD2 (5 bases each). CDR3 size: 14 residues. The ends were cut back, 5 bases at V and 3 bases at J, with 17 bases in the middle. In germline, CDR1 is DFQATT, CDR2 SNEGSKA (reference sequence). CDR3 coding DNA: TGCAGTGCTCAAGAGAACCTGGGGGTCTACGAGCAGTACTTC. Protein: CSAQENLGVYEQYF.

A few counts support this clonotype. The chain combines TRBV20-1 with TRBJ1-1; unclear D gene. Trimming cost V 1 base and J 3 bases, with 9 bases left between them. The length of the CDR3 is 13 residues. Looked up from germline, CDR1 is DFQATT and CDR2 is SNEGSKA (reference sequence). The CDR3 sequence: CSARGVRYTEAFF. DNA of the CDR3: TGCAGTGCTAGAGGAGTAAGGTACACTGAAGCTTTCTTT.

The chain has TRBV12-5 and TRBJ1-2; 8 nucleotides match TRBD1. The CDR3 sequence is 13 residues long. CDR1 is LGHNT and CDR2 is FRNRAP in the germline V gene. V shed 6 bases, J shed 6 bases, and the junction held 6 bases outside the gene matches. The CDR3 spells CASGGQGVHGYTF. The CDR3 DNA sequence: TGTGCTAGTGGCGGACAGGGAGTTCATGGCTACACCTTC.

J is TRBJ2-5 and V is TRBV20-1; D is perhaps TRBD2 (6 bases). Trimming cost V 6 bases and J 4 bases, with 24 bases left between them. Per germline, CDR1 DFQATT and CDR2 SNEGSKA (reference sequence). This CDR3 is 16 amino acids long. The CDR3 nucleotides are TGCAGTGCCTTAGAACCTCGGGGCGGGACGGGAGAGACCCAGTACTTC. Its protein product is CSALEPRGGTGETQYF.

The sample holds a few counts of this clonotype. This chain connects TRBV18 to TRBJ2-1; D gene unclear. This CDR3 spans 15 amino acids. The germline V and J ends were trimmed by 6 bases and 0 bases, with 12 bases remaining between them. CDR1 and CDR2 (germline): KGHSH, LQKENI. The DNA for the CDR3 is TGTGCCAGCTCCAAAGACTGGAGCTCCTACAATGAGCAGTTCTTC. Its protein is CASSKDWSSYNEQFF.

The CDR3 protein is CASSDGQGLNQPQHF. The CDR3 nucleotides read TGTGCCAGCAGCGACGGACAGGGCCTGAATCAGCCCCAGCATTTT. This rearrangement joins TRBV7-9 to TRBJ1-5, with TRBD1 identical over 8 bases. With V trimmed by 5 bases and J by 4 bases, 7 bases remained unmatched. This CDR3 is 15 amino acids long. Per germline, CDR1 SEHNR and CDR2 FQNEAQ (reference sequence).

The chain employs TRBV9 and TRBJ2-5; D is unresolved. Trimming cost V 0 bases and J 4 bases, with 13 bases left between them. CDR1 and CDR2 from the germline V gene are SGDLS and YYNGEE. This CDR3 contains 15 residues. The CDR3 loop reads CASSVDGLVGETQYF. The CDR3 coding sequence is TGTGCCAGCAGCGTAGACGGGCTGGTAGGAGAGACCCAGTACTTC.

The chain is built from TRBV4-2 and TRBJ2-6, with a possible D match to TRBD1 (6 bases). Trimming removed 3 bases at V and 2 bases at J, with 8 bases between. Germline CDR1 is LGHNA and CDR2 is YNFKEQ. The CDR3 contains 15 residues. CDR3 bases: TGTGCCAGCAGCCAGGGGGCTCCTGGGGCCAACGTCCTGACTTTC. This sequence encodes CASSQGAPGANVLTF.

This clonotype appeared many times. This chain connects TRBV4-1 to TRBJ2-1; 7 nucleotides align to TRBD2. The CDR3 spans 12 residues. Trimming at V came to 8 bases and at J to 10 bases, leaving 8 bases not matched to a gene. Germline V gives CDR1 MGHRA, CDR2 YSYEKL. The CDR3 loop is CASGGEGPEQFF. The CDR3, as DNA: TGCGCCAGCGGAGGGGAGGGGCCGGAGCAGTTCTTC.

CDR3 protein: CASSLSPSGRYEQFF. The CDR3 bases are TGTGCCAGCAGTTTATCCCCTAGCGGGAGGTATGAGCAGTTCTTC. The chain recombines TRBV28 with TRBJ2-1, with 11 positions matching TRBD2. V gave up 1 base and J gave up 8 bases; unmatched junction bases: 4. The CDR3 is made up of 15 amino acids. CDR1 and CDR2 from the germline V gene are MDHEN and SYDVKM.

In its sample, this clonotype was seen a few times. CDR3 amino acids: CASHRGETQYF. CDR3 DNA sequence: TGTGCCAGCCATAGGGGAGAGACCCAGTACTTC. The chain joins TRBV25-1 to TRBJ2-5; tentative D call: TRBD1 (5 bases). The V end was cut by 8 bases, the J end by 4 bases, with 8 bases between. This CDR3 spans 11 amino acids. Germline-derived CDR1 and CDR2 are MGHDK and SYGVNS.

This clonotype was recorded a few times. CDR3 nucleotide sequence: TGTGCCAGCAGCGCAGACCCCGACCAAATTAACACTGAAGCTTTCTTT. This translates into CASSADPDQINTEAFF. V is TRBV2 and J is TRBJ1-1; D gene uncertain. Trimming took 6 bases from V and 2 from J, leaving 19 bases between them. CDR3 length equals 16 residues. From germline, CDR1 is SNHLY and CDR2 FYNNEI.